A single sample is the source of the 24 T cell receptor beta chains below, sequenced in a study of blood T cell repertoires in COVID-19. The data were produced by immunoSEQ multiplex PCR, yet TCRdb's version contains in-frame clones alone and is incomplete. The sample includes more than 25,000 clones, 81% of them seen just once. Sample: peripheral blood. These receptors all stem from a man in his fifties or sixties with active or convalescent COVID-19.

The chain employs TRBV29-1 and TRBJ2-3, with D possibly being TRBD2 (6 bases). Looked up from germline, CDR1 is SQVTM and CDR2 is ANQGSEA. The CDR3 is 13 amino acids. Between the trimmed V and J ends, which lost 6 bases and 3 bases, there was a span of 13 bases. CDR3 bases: TGCAGCGTACCTACCAGCGGGACAGATACGCAGTATTTT. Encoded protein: CSVPTSGTDTQYF.

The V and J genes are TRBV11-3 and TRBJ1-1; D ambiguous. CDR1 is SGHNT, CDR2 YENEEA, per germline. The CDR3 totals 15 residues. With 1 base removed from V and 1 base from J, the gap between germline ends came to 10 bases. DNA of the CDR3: TGTGCCAGCAGCTTAGCGATACATCCGAACACTGAAGCTTTCTTT. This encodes CASSLAIHPNTEAFF.

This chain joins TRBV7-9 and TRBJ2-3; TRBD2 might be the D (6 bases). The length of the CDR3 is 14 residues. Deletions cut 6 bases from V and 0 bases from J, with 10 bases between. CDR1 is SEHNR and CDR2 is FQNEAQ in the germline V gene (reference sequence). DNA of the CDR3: TGTGCCAGCAGGGCTAGCGCTAGCACAGATACGCAGTATTTT. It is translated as CASRASASTDTQYF.

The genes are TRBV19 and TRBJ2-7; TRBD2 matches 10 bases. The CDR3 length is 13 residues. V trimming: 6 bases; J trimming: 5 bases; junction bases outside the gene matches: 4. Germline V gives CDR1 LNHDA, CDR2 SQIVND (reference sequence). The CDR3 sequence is CASRASGSNEQYF. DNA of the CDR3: TGTGCCAGTAGAGCTAGCGGGAGTAACGAGCAGTACTTC.

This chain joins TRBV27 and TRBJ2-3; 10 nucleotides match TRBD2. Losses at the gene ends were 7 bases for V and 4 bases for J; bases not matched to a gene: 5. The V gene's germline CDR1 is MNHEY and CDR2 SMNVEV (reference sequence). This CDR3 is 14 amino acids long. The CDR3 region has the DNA TGTGCCAGCATCCCTAGCGGGGGATCAGATACGCAGTATTTT. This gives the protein CASIPSGGSDTQYF.

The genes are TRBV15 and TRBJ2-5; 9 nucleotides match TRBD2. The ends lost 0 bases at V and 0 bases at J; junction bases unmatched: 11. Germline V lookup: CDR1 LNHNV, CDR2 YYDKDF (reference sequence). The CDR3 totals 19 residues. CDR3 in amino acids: CATSRDLIQSGRNQETQYF. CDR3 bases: TGTGCCACCAGCAGAGATCTCATTCAGAGCGGGAGGAACCAAGAGACCCAGTACTTC.

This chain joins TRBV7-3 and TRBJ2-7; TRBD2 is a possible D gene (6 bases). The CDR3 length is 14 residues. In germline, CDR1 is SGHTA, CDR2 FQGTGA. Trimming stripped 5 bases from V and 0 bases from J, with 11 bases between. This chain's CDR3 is CASSPAGISYEQYF. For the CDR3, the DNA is TGTGCCAGCAGCCCAGCGGGTATCTCCTACGAGCAGTACTTC. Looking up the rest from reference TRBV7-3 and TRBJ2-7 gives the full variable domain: GAGVSQTPSNKVTEKGKYVELRCDPISGHTALYWYRQSLGQGPEFLIYFQGTGAADDSGLPNDRFFAVRPEGSVSTLKIQRTERGDSAVYLCASSPAGISYEQYFGPGTRLTVT.

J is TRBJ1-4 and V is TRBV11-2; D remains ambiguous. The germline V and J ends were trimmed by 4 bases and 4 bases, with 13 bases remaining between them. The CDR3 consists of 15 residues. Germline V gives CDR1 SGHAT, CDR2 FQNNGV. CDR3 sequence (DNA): TGTGCCAGCAGCTCGGACTCAACCAGTAATGAAAAACTGTTTTTT. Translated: CASSSDSTSNEKLFF.

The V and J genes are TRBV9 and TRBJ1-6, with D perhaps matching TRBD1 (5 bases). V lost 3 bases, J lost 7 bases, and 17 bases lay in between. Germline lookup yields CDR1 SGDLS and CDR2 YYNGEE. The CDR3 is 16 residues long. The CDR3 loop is CASSAHPSGGNSPLHF. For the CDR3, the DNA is TGTGCCAGCAGCGCCCACCCGAGCGGGGGAAATTCACCCCTCCACTTT. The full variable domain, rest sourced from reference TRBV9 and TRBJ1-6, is DSGVTQTPKHLITATGQRVTLRCSPRSGDLSVYWYQQSLDQGLQFLIQYYNGEERAKGNILERFSAQQFPDLHSELNLSSLELGDSALYFCASSAHPSGGNSPLHFGNGTRLTVT.

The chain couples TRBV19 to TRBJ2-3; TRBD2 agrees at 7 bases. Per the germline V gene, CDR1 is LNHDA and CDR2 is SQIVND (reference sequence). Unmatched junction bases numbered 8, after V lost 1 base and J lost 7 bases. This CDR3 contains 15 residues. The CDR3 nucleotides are TGTGCCAGTAGTATAGGTAGCGGGCCTCTAAATACGCAGTATTTT. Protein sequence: CASSIGSGPLNTQYF.

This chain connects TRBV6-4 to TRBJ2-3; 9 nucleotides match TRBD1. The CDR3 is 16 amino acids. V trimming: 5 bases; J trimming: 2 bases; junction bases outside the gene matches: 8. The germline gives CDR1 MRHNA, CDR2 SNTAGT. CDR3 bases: TGTGCCAGCAGTACCCAACAGGGGGCGAACACAGATACGCAGTATTTT. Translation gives CASSTQQGANTDTQYF.

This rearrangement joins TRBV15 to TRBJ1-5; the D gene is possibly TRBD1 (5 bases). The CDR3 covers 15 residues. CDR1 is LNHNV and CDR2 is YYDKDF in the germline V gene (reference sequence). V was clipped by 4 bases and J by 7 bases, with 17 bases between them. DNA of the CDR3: TGTGCCACCAGCACAGGGCGCCAGCTGAAGCAGCCCCAGCATTTT. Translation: CATSTGRQLKQPQHF.

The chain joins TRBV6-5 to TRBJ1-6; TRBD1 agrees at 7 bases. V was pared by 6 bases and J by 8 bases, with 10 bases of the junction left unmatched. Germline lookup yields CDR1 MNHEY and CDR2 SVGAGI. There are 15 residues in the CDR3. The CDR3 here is CASSRYRGGDSPLHF. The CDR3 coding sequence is TGTGCCAGCAGCAGATACAGGGGAGGAGATTCACCCCTCCACTTT.

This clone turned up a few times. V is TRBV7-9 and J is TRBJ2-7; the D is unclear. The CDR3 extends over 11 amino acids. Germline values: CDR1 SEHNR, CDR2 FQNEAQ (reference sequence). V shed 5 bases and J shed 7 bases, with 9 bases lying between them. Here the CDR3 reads CASSPGVEQYF. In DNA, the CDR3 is TGTGCCAGCAGCCCGGGTGTTGAGCAGTACTTC.

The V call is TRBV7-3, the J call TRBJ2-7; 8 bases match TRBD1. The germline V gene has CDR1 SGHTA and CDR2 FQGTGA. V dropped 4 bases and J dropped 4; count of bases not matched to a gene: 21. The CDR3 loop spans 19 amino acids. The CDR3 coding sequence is TGTGCCAGCAGCTCCCACAAAGGACAGGGACAACACCAACATTACGAGCAGTACTTC. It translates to CASSSHKGQGQHQHYEQYF.

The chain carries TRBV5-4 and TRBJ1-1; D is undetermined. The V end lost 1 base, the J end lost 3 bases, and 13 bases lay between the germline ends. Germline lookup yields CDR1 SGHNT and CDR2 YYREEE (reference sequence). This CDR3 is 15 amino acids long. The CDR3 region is CASSLSPRDDTEAFF. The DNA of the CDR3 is TGTGCCAGCAGCTTGAGCCCGCGGGATGACACTGAAGCTTTCTTT.

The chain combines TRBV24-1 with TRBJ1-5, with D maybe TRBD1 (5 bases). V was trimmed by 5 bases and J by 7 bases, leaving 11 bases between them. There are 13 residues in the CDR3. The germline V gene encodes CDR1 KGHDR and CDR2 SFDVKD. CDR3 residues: CATSAGLRQPQHF. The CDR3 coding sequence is TGTGCCACCAGTGCGGGACTCAGGCAGCCCCAGCATTTT.

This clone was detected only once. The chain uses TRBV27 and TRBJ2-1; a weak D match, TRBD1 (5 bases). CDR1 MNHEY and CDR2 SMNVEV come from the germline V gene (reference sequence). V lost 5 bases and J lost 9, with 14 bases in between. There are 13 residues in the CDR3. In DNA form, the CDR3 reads TGTGCCAGCAGTCGTCCATTTGGGGCTGAGCAGTTCTTC. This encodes CASSRPFGAEQFF.

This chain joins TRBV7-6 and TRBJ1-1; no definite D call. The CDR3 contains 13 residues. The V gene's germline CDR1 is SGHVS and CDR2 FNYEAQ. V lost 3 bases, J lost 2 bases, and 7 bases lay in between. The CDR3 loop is CASSLGRNTEAFF. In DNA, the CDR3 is TGTGCCAGCAGCTTGGGCAGAAACACTGAAGCTTTCTTT.

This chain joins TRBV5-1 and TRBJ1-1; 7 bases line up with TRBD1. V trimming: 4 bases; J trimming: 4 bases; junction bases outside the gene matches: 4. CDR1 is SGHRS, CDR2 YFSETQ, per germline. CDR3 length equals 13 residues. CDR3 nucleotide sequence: TGCGCCAGCAGCGTGACAGGGATCACTGAAGCTTTCTTT. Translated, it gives CASSVTGITEAFF. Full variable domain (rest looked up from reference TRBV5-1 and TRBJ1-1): KAGVTQTPRYLIKTRGQQVTLSCSPISGHRSVSWYQQTPGQGLQFLFEYFSETQRNKGNFPGRFSGRQFSNSRSEMNVSTLELGDSALYLCASSVTGITEAFFGQGTRLTVV.

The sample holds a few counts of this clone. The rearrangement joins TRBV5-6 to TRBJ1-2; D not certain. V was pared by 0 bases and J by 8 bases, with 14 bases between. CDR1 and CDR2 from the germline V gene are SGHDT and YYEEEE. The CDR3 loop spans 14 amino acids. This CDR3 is CASSLGQLGGGYTF. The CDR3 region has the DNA TGTGCCAGCAGCTTGGGGCAGCTTGGAGGGGGCTACACCTTC.

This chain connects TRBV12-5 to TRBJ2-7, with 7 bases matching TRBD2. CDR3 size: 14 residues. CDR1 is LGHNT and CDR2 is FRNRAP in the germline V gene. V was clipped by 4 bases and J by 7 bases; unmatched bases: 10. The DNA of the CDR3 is TGTGCTAGTGGTTCCCACTTTGGGGAGGGAGAGCAGTACTTC. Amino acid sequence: CASGSHFGEGEQYF.

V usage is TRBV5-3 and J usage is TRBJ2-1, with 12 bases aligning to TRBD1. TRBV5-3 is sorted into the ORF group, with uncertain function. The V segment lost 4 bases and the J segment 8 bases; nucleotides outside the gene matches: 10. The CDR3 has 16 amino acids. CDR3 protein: CARSVRDRGRVYEQFF. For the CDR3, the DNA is TGTGCCAGAAGCGTACGGGACAGGGGGCGAGTATATGAGCAGTTCTTC.

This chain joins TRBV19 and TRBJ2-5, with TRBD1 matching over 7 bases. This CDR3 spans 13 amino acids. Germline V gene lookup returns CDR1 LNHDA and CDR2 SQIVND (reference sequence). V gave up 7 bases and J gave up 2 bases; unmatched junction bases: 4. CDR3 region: CASTPRGQETQYF. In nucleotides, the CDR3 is TGTGCCAGTACGCCCAGGGGGCAAGAGACCCAGTACTTC.